This T cell receptor (beta chain) was captured by sequencing in a study of T cell responses to AZD1222 COVID-19 vaccine. Study context: Researchers grouped second doses given at about 4 or about 12 weeks into one pool. Findings and caveats of the study: The breadth and depth of Spike-specific TCRs increased once two AZD1222 doses had been given.

TCRdb's copy holds only in-frame clones and misses some; the assay was immunoSEQ multiplex PCR. The data contain about 120,000 clones, under 95% of them singletons. On this clone: The antigen remains undetermined.

The TCR sequence derives from an adult in good health. Specimen: peripheral blood, collected on day 0 of AZD1222 vaccination.

The CDR3 DNA reads TGTGCCAGCAGCATACAGGGTAGGGAGCTATACGGCTACACCTTC. Protein sequence: CASSIQGRELYGYTF. This rearrangement joins TRBV5-4 to TRBJ1-2; D may be TRBD1 (6 bases). The CDR3 covers 15 residues. From germline, CDR1 is SGHNT and CDR2 YYREEE (reference sequence). V was cut by 4 bases and J by 8 bases, with 21 bases left in between.